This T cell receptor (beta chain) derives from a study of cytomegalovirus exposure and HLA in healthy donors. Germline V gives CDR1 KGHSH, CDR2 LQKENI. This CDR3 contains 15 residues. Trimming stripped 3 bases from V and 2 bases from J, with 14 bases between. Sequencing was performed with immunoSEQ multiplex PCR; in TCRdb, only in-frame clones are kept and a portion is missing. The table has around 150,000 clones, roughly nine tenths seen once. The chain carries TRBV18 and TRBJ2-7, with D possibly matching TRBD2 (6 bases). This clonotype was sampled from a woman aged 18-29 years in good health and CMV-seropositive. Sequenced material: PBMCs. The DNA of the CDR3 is TGTGCCAGCTCACCGTGGGGGACTGGTCCCTACGAGCAGTACTTC. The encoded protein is CASSPWGTGPYEQYF.